This T cell receptor (beta chain) was recovered during a study of cytomegalovirus exposure and HLA in healthy donors. General observations from the study: In a later analysis, specific HLA alleles were associated with under 20,000 TCR beta sequences at a 0.05 false discovery rate.

This clone was detected a few times. Its target is unknown. The CDR3 is made up of 11 amino acids. Germline CDR1 is MGHDK and CDR2 is SYGVNS. Trimming stripped 7 bases from V and 1 base from J, with 4 bases between. Use of 60 Vbeta and 13 Jbeta primers characterized the PCR. In the original analysis: It was a later analysis that counted tens of millions of unique TCR beta chains, of which some 9.9 million were shared. Assay: immunoSEQ multiplex PCR; the TCRdb copy retains only in-frame clones and omits some. That table furnishes V, J and clone size, whereas the DNA furnished D and trimming. The data contain around 80,000 clones, around 70% of them singletons.

The sequencing input was PBMCs. The rearrangement joins TRBV25-1 to TRBJ1-1; unclear D gene. This sequence originates from a man aged 40-49 years in good health and CMV-seropositive. CDR3 protein: CASTRNTEAFF. The CDR3 DNA sequence: TGTGCCAGCACTCGGAACACTGAAGCTTTCTTT. The whole variable domain, remainder taken from reference TRBV25-1 and TRBJ1-1, is EADIYQTPRYLVIGTGKKITLECSQTMGHDKMYWYQQDPGMELHLIHYSYGVNSTEKGDLSSESTVSRIRTEHFPLTLESARPSHTSQYLCASTRNTEAFFGQGTRLTVV.